This T cell receptor beta chain was captured in a study of post-analysis software for immune sequencing data. The V gene end was trimmed by 4 bases and the J gene end by 9 bases; junction bases not matched to a gene: 12. The CDR3 spans 15 residues. The germline V gene encodes CDR1 SGHTA and CDR2 FQGNSA. Whole-study findings and limits: When patients were compared with controls, 4 or 5 TRBV segments were more frequent, TRBV5-6, TRBV5-1 and TRBV20-1 among them.

Tagging with unique molecular identifiers was a feature of the TCR beta cDNA libraries. About 500,000 cDNA molecules were obtained per 1 to 10 million input T cells. TCRdb re-analysed the PCR reads in MiXCR, keeping a single row per CDR3 protein. The sample contains some 260,000 distinct CDR3 sequences, around 34% of which appear only once. This clonotype was seen ten or more times. Its antigen is still unknown. This sequence was found in a girl between 10 and 17 years old with multiple sclerosis. The sequenced sample was blood. This chain connects TRBV7-2 to TRBJ2-5, with 9 bases lining up with TRBD1. CDR3 in amino acids: CASSSRGTGSGAQYF. The CDR3 DNA reads TGTGCCAGCAGCTCTAGGGGGACAGGGTCCGGGGCCCAGTACTTC.